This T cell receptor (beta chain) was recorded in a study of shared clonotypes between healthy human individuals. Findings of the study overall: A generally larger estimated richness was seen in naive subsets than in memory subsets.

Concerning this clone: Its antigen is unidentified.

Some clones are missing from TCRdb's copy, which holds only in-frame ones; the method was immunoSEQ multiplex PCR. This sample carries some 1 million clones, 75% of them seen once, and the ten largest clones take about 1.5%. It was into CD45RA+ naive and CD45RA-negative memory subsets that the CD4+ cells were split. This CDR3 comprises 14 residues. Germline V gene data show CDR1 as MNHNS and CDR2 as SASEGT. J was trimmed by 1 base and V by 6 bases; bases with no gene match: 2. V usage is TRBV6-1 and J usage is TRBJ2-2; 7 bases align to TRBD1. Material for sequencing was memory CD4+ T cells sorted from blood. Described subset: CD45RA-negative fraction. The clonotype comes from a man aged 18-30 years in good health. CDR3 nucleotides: TGTGCCAGCAGGTGGACAGGGAACACCGGGGAGCTGTTTTTT. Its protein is CASRWTGNTGELFF.